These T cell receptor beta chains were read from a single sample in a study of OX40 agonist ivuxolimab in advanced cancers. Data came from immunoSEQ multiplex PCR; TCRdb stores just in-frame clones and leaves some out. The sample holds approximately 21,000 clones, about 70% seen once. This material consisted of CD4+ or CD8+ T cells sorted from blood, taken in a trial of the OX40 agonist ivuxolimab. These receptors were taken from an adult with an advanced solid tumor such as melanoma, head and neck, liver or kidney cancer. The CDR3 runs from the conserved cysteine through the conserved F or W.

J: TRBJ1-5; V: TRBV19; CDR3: CASSQGHQPQHF
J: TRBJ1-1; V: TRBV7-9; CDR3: CASSLSSGLLGAFF
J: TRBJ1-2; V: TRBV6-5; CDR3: CASSPRDAYGYTF
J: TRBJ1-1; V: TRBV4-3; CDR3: CASSQTRNTEAFF
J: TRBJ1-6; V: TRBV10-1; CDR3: CASSGSQSSYNSPLHF
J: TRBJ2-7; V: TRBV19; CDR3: CASSIKEGYEQYF
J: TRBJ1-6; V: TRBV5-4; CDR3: CASSLVRNSPLHF
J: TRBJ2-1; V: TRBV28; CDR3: CASSTGDYEQFF
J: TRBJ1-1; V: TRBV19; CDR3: CASSIPDLGGTEAFF
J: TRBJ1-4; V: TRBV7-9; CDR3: CASSLGVGNEKLFF
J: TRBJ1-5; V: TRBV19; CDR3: CASSIWGTVYSNQPQHF
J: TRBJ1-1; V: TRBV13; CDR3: CASSPPGSVITEAFF
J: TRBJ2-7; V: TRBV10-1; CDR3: CASSDAAGAGYEQYF